The 13 T cell receptor beta chains below all came from one sample that was sequenced in a study of blood T cell repertoires in COVID-19. Generated by immunoSEQ multiplex PCR, the TCRdb table keeps only in-frame clones and is missing some. The data hold about 64,000 clones, with 80% to 90% observed a single time. Sequencing input: peripheral blood. Every receptor here comes from a woman aged 55-70 years with COVID-19, enrolled during active disease.

The table lists this clone with a few counts. The rearrangement links TRBV3-1 (or the pseudogene TRBV3-2) to TRBJ2-7; perhaps TRBD2 as D (7 bases). Deletions cut 8 bases from V and 2 bases from J, with 10 bases between. Germline lookup yields CDR1 LGHDT and CDR2 YNNKEL (reference sequence). CDR3 length: 12 amino acids. Here the CDR3 reads CASGGGPYEQYF. The CDR3 bases are TGTGCCAGCGGCGGGGGCCCCTACGAGCAGTACTTC.

The chain joins TRBV4-1 to TRBJ1-1; D might be TRBD1 (6 bases). Germline values: CDR1 MGHRA, CDR2 YSYEKL. This CDR3 spans 17 amino acids. V gave up 1 base and J gave up 0 bases, with 15 bases separating them. The CDR3 sequence is CASSQVAGGLLNTEAFF. The CDR3 coding sequence is TGCGCCAGCAGCCAAGTTGCCGGGGGGCTATTGAACACTGAAGCTTTCTTT.

This clone showed up just a few times. The genes are TRBV5-8 and TRBJ2-2, with D perhaps TRBD2 (6 bases). V was pared by 1 base and J by 3 bases, with 7 bases between. CDR3 length equals 14 residues. Germline V gene lookup returns CDR1 SGHTS and CDR2 YDEGEE. Here the CDR3 reads CASSLWEDTGELFF. The CDR3 nucleotides read TGTGCCAGCAGCTTGTGGGAGGACACCGGGGAGCTGTTTTTT.

V is TRBV19 and J is TRBJ1-1; possible D gene TRBD1, 6 bases. Trimming cost V 5 bases and J 0 bases, with 19 bases left between them. Germline CDR1 LNHDA, CDR2 SQIVND (reference sequence). The CDR3 sequence is 17 residues long. CDR3 residues: CASSQNREFDLNTEAFF. DNA for the CDR3: TGTGCCAGTAGTCAAAACAGGGAATTCGATTTGAACACTGAAGCTTTCTTT.

The chain links TRBV27 to TRBJ1-4; 7 bases line up with TRBD1. The CDR3 sequence is 17 residues long. CDR1 and CDR2 from the germline V gene are MNHEY and SMNVEV (reference sequence). The V segment lost 1 base and the J segment 7 bases; nucleotides outside the gene matches: 12. CDR3 amino acids: CASSLFPPRGRREKLFF. CDR3 DNA sequence: TGTGCCAGCAGTTTATTCCCTCCGAGGGGGCGCCGTGAAAAACTGTTTTTT.

The J gene is TRBJ1-6, the V gene TRBV6-5, with D maybe TRBD1 (5 bases). V was shortened by 0 bases and J by 1 base, with 7 bases between the two germline ends. The germline gives CDR1 MNHEY, CDR2 SVGAGI. CDR3 length: 16 amino acids. The CDR3 coding sequence is TGTGCCAGCAGTTACTCAGGGGCATCCTATAATTCACCCCTCCACTTT. This translates into CASSYSGASYNSPLHF.

V and J are TRBV2 and TRBJ1-3; D unresolved. Trimming stripped 8 bases from V and 3 bases from J, with 14 bases between. CDR1 and CDR2 (germline): SNHLY, FYNNEI. This CDR3 is built from 14 residues. Here the CDR3 reads CASSGEGYGNTIYF. The CDR3 DNA is TGTGCCAGCTCCGGGGAGGGCTATGGAAACACCATATATTTT. Drawing the rest from reference TRBV2 and TRBJ1-3, the complete variable domain is EPEVTQTPSHQVTQMGQEVILRCVPISNHLYFYWYRQILGQKVEFLVSFYNNEISEKSEIFDDQFSVERPDGSNFTLKIRSTKLEDSAMYFCASSGEGYGNTIYFGEGSWLTVV.

The V call is TRBV4-1, the J call TRBJ2-7; weak D call: TRBD2 (7 bases). Germline V CDR1 and CDR2: MGHRA, YSYEKL. The CDR3 length is 16 residues. V lost 0 bases and J lost 3, with 15 bases in between. The CDR3 sequence is CASSQDPAGAYYEQYF. The CDR3 DNA reads TGCGCCAGCAGCCAAGATCCGGCGGGGGCGTACTACGAGCAGTACTTC.

This chain connects TRBV19 to TRBJ1-2; D uncertain. There are 13 residues in the CDR3. The V gene lost 5 bases and the J gene lost 2 bases, with 9 bases spanning the gap. CDR1 and CDR2 (germline): LNHDA, SQIVND (reference sequence). CDR3: CASSPFPNYGYTF. Written as DNA, the CDR3 is TGTGCCAGTAGTCCCTTCCCGAACTATGGCTACACCTTC.

The chain is built from TRBV5-6 and TRBJ1-5; 7 bases map to TRBD1. CDR3 length: 16 amino acids. Trimming removed 0 bases from V and 1 base from J; junction bases left unmatched: 4. CDR1 is SGHDT and CDR2 is YYEEEE in the germline V gene. CDR3 sequence (DNA): TGTGCCAGCAGCTTGGTATCAGGGGGAAGCAATCAGCCCCAGCATTTT. Its translation: CASSLVSGGSNQPQHF. The full variable domain, rest sourced from reference TRBV5-6 and TRBJ1-5, is DAGVTQSPTHLIKTRGQQVTLRCSPKSGHDTVSWYQQALGQGPQFIFQYYEEEERQRGNFPDRFSGHQFPNYSSELNVNALLLGDSALYLCASSLVSGGSNQPQHFGDGTRLSIL.

This clone appeared a single time. The chain couples TRBV27 to TRBJ1-5; D is possibly TRBD1 (5 bases). The germline V gene has CDR1 MNHEY and CDR2 SMNVEV (reference sequence). The CDR3 covers 15 residues. V shed 7 bases and J shed 3 bases, with 16 bases lying between them. CDR3 loop: CASKFSTVDNQPQHF. CDR3 DNA sequence: TGTGCCAGCAAATTCTCGACAGTAGACAATCAGCCCCAGCATTTT.

This chain connects TRBV28 to TRBJ2-1; D call uncertain. There are 14 residues in the CDR3. V lost 2 bases and J 5 bases, leaving 10 bases between the germline ends. Per the germline V gene, CDR1 is MDHEN and CDR2 is SYDVKM. This CDR3 is CASSLPQANNEQFF. The CDR3 nucleotides read TGTGCCAGCAGTTTACCTCAGGCTAACAATGAGCAGTTCTTC.

This clone was detected a few times. This chain joins TRBV19 and TRBJ2-1; 8 bases fit TRBD1. The CDR3 runs 15 residues. V trimming: 8 bases; J trimming: 0 bases; junction bases outside the gene matches: 6. Germline V CDR1 and CDR2: LNHDA, SQIVND (reference sequence). In DNA form, the CDR3 reads TGTGCCAGTGCGCCGGGGACAGGCTCCTACAATGAGCAGTTCTTC. This sequence encodes CASAPGTGSYNEQFF.